This T cell receptor (beta chain) is drawn from a study of cytomegalovirus exposure and HLA in healthy donors. Whole-study results and caveats: Researchers reportedly found TCR beta sequences accurately predicted most subjects' HLA-A and HLA-B alleles. A later look showed TCR association rates differing by HLA locus, highest for DRB1 and lowest for HLA-C. Cytomegalovirus association was listed for about 170 TCR beta chains.

CDR1 is SGHRS, CDR2 YFSETQ, per germline. V shed 2 bases and J shed 6 bases, with 15 bases lying between them. CDR3 length: 14 amino acids. The PCR made use of 60 Vbeta and 13 Jbeta primers. Repertoires were generated with immunoSEQ multiplex PCR, while TCRdb's copy carries only in-frame clones and drops some. The data show around 150,000 clones, roughly nine tenths seen once. About this clone itself: The antigen is unknown.

Sequenced material: PBMCs. The clonotype originates from a woman aged 30 to 39 in good health and CMV-seronegative. The chain is built from TRBV5-1 and TRBJ2-7; D is uncertain. The CDR3 sequence is CASSFGTPSGEQYF. The CDR3 DNA is TGCGCCAGCAGCTTCGGTACCCCTTCGGGCGAGCAGTACTTC.